This T cell receptor (beta chain) is drawn from a study of blood T cell repertoires in COVID-19. For the study at large: Acute-phase and convalescent COVID-19 samples originated in the United States, Italy and Spain.

Profiling relied on immunoSEQ multiplex PCR, and the TCRdb table lists in-frame clones only, not all of them. The sample lists under 300,000 clones; around 90% were seen once. This clone was counted once. Patients in Seattle were enrolled during active infection, then followed longitudinally. The sequencing input was peripheral blood. The TCR sequence derives from a man aged 25 to 40 with COVID-19, enrolled during active disease.

CDR3: CSGTGASYEQYF. The CDR3 DNA sequence: TGCAGCGGGACAGGCGCCTCCTACGAGCAGTACTTC. The chain carries TRBV29-1 and TRBJ2-7; 7 nucleotides line up with TRBD1. The CDR3 runs to 12 residues. V dropped 7 bases and J dropped 0; count of bases not matched to a gene: 3. CDR1 is SQVTM and CDR2 is ANQGSEA in the germline V gene.